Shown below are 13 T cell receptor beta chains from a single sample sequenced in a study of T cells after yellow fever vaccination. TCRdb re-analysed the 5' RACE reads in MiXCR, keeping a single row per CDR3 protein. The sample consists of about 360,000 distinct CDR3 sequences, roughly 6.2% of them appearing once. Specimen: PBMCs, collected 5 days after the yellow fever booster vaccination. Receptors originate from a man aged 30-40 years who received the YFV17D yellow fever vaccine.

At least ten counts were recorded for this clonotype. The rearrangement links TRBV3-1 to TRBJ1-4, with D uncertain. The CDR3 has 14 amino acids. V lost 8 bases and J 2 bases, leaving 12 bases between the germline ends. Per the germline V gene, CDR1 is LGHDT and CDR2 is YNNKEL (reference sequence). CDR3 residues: CASGRRSTNEKLFF. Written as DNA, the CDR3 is TGTGCCAGCGGCCGGAGGTCCACTAATGAAAAACTGTTTTTT.

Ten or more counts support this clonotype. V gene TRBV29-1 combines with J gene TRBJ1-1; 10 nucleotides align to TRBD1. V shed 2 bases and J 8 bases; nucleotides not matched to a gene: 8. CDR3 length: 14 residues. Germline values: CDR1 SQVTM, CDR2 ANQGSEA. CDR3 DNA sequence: TGCAGCGTTGAAAGGGACAGGGGCGTTGTCGAAGCTTTCTTT. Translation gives CSVERDRGVVEAFF. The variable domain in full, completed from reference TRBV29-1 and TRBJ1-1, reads SAVISQKPSRDICQRGTSLTIQCQVDSQVTMMFWYRQQPGQSLTLIATANQGSEATYESGFVIDKFPISRPNLTFSTLTVSNMSPEDSSIYLCSVERDRGVVEAFFGQGTRLTVV.

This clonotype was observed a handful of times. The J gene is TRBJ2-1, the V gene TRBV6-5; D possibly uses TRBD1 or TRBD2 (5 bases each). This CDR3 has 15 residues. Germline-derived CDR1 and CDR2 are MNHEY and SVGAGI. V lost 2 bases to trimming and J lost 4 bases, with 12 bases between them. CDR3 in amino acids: CASSYGGSTYNEQFF. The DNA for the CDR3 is TGTGCCAGCAGTTACGGGGGATCCACTTACAATGAGCAGTTCTTC.

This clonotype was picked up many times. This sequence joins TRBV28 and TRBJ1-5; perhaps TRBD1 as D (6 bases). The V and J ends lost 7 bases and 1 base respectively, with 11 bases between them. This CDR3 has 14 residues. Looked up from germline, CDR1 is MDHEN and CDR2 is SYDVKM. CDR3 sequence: CASIKGGSNQPQHF. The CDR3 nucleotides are TGTGCCAGCATCAAGGGGGGAAGCAATCAGCCCCAGCATTTT.

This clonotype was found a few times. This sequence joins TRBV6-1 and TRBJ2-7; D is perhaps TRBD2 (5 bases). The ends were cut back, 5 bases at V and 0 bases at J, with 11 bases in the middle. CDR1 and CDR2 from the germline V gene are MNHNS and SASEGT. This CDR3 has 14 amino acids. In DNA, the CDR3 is TGTGCCAGCAGTCGAGAGAGCGGCTCCTACGAGCAGTACTTC. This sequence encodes CASSRESGSYEQYF.

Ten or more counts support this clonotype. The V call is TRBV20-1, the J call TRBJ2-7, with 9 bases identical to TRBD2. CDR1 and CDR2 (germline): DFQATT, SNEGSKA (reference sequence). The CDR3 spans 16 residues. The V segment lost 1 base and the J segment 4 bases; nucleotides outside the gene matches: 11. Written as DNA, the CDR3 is TGCAGTGCTAGAGGCGGGGCGGGAGGGCCCGCTTACGAGCAGTACTTC. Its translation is CSARGGAGGPAYEQYF.

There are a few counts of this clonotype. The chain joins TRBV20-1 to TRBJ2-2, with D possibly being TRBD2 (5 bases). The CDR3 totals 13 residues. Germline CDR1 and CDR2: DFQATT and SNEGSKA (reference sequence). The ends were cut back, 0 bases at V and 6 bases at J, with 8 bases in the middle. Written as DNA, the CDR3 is TGCAGTGCTAGAGATGGACTGGCCGGGGAGCTGTTTTTT. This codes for CSARDGLAGELFF.

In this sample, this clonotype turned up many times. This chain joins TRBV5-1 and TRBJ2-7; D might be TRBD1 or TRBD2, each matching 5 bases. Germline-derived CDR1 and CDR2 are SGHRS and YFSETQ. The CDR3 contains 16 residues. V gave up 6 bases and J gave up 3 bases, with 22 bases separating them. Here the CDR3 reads CASTLGLGVGGYEQYF. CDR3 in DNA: TGCGCCAGCACCCTTGGTTTGGGGGTAGGCGGCTACGAGCAGTACTTC.

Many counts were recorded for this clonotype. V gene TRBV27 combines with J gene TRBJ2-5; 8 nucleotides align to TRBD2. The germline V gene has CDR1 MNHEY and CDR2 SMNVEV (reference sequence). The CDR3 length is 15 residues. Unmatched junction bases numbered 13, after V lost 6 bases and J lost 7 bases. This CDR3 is CASSTPGGGSPTQYF. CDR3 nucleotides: TGTGCCAGCAGCACACCCGGGGGGGGTTCGCCGACCCAGTACTTC.

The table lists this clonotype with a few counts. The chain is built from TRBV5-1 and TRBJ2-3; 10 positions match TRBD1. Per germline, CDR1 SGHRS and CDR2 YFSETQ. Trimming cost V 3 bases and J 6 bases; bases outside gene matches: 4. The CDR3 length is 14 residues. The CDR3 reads CASSYGQGGDTQYF. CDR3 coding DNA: TGCGCCAGCAGCTATGGACAGGGGGGTGATACGCAGTATTTT.

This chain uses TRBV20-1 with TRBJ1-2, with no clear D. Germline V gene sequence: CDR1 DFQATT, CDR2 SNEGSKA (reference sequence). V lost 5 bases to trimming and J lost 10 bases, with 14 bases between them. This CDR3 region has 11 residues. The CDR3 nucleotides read TGCAGTGCTGCGACCTTGATACTCTACACCTTC. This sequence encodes CSAATLILYTF.

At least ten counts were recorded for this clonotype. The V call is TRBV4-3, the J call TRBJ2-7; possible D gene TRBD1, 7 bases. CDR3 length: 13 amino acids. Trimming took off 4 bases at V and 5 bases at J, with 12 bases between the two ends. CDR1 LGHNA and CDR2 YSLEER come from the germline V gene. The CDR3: CASSPQGEDEQYF. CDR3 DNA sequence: TGCGCCAGCAGCCCTCAGGGGGAGGACGAGCAGTACTTC.

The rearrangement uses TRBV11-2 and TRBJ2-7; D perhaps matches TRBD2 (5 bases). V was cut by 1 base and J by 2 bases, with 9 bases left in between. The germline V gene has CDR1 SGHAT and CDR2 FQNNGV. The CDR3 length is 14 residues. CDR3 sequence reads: CASSLVRRPYEQYF. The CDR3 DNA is TGTGCCAGCAGCTTAGTTAGGAGGCCCTACGAGCAGTACTTC.